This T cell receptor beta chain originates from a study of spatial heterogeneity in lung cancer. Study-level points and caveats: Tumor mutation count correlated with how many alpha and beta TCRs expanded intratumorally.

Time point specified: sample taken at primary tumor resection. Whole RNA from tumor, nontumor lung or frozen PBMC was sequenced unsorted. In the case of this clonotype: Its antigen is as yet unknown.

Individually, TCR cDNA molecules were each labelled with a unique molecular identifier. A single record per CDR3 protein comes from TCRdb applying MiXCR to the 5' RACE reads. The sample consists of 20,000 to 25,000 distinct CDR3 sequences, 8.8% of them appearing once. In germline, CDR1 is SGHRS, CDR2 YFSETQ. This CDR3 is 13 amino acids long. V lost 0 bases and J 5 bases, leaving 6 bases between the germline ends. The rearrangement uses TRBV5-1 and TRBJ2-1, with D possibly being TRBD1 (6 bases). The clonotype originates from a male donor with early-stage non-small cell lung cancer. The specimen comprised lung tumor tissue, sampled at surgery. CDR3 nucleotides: TGCGCCAGCAGCTTGGGACAGGACAATGAGCAGTTCTTC. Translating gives CASSLGQDNEQFF. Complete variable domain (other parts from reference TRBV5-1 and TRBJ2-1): KAGVTQTPRYLIKTRGQQVTLSCSPISGHRSVSWYQQTPGQGLQFLFEYFSETQRNKGNFPGRFSGRQFSNSRSEMNVSTLELGDSALYLCASSLGQDNEQFFGPGTRLTVL.